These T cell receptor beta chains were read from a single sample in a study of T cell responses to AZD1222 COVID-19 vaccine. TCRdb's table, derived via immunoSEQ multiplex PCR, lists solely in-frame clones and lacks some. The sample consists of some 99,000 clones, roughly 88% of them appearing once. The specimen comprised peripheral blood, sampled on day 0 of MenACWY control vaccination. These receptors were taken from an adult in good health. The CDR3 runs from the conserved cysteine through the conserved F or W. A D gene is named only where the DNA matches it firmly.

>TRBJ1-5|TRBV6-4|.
CASGGGGGNQPQHF
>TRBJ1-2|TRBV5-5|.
CASSFGSVVGRGGYTF
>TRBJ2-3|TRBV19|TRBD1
CASSTWSLGGTGVTDTQYF
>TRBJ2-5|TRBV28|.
CASNLDGPVGTQYF
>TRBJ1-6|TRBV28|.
CASSLSQRGSSYNSPLHF
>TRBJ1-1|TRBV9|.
CASSSTGNTEAFF
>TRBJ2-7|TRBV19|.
CASSITGTAAYEQYF
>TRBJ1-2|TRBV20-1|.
CSASLGGGDANYGYTF
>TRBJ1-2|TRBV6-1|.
CASSELLYSGYYGYTF
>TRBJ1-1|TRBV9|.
CASSVTDRNSRGYTEAFF
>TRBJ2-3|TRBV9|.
CASSVVGQADTQYF
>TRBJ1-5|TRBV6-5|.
CASQGGGNQPQHF
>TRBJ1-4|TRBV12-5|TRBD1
CASGSGDRGLATNEKLFF